These 4 T cell receptor beta chains share one sample of origin, sequenced in a study of blood T cell repertoires in COVID-19. Produced via immunoSEQ multiplex PCR; TCRdb's table is partial and in-frame only. The repertoire holds 45,000 to 55,000 clones, approximately 90% seen once, with around 28% in the top ten. Sequencing was done on a sample of peripheral blood. Every receptor here comes from a human donor in a cohort sampled during active COVID-19.

V gene TRBV3-1 (or the pseudogene TRBV3-2) combines with J gene TRBJ1-4; D unclear. CDR1 and CDR2 from the germline V gene are LGHDT and YNNKEL (reference sequence). Trimming took off 5 bases at V and 6 bases at J, with 13 bases between the two ends. The CDR3 covers 14 residues. The CDR3 sequence: CASSFTKRDEKLFF. The CDR3 DNA follows: TGTGCCAGCAGCTTCACAAAGCGGGATGAAAAACTGTTTTTT.

The chain employs TRBV27 and TRBJ1-4, with D perhaps matching TRBD1 (5 bases). The V end was cut by 5 bases, the J end by 4 bases, with 14 bases between. The CDR3 is made up of 15 amino acids. Germline CDR1 MNHEY, CDR2 SMNVEV (reference sequence). The CDR3 bases are TGTGCCAGCAGTAAGACAGACCATCTTAATGAAAAACTGTTTTTT. This translates into CASSKTDHLNEKLFF.

The V and J genes are TRBV7-2 and TRBJ2-7, with 8 bases lining up with TRBD2. V was clipped by 2 bases and J by 4 bases; unmatched bases: 4. The germline gives CDR1 SGHTA, CDR2 FQGNSA. The CDR3 length is 14 residues. The CDR3: CASSLFSGVYEQYF. The CDR3 bases are TGTGCCAGCAGCTTATTTAGCGGGGTTTACGAGCAGTACTTC.

The rearrangement uses TRBV5-1 and TRBJ2-7, with D hard to call. CDR1 is SGHRS, CDR2 YFSETQ, per germline. The CDR3 extends over 14 amino acids. The ends were cut back, 1 base at V and 2 bases at J, with 10 bases in the middle. Here the CDR3 DNA reads TGCGCCAGCAGCTTGAACTCTCCTACCTACGAGCAGTACTTC. Translated: CASSLNSPTYEQYF. Full variable domain (remainder filled in from reference TRBV5-1 and TRBJ2-7): KAGVTQTPRYLIKTRGQQVTLSCSPISGHRSVSWYQQTPGQGLQFLFEYFSETQRNKGNFPGRFSGRQFSNSRSEMNVSTLELGDSALYLCASSLNSPTYEQYFGPGTRLTVT.